The present T cell receptor beta chain was sequenced within a study of cytomegalovirus exposure and HLA in healthy donors. At the level of the study: The early release's HLA-typed donors yielded tens of millions of unique TCRs.

The germline V and J ends were trimmed by 2 bases and 5 bases, with 12 bases remaining between them. Per germline, CDR1 MNHNY and CDR2 SVGAGI (reference sequence). The length of the CDR3 is 14 residues. Study outcomes and limitations: Looking again later, the authors saw that most CMV-associated TCR beta chains seemed HLA-restricted. It was only CMV serostatus that was available as immune exposure information.

Concerning this clone: Antigen specificity is unknown.

Researchers ran the PCR with 60 Vbeta and 13 Jbeta primers. Some clones are missing from TCRdb's copy, which holds only in-frame ones; the method was immunoSEQ multiplex PCR. The sample includes nearly 110,000 clones, over 55% of them seen just once. The receptor's source is a female donor in good health and CMV-seronegative. This chain connects TRBV6-6 to TRBJ1-2, with TRBD1 as a possible D gene (6 bases). The sample consisted of PBMCs. CDR3 protein: CASSYAQGRYGYTF. For the CDR3, the DNA is TGTGCCAGCAGTTACGCCCAGGGGCGTTATGGCTACACCTTC.